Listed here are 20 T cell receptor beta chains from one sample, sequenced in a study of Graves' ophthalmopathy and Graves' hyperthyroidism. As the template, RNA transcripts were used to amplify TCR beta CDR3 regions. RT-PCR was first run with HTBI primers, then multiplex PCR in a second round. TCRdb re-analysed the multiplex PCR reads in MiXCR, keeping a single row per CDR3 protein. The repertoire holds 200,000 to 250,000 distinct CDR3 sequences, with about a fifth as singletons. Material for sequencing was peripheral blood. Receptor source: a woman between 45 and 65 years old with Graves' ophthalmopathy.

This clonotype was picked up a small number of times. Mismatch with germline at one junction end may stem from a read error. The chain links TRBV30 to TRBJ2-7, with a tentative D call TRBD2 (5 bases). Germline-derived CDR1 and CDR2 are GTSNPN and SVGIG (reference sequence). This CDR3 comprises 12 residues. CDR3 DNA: TGTGCCTGGAGTGTACTAGGCTACGAGCAGTGCTTC. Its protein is CAWSVLGYEQCF.

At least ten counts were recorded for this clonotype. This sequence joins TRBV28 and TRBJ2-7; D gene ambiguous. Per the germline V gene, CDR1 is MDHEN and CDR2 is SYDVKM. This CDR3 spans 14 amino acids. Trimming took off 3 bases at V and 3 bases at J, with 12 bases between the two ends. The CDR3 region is CASSFTSSYYEQYF. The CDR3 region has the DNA TGTGCCAGCAGTTTTACTTCAAGCTACTACGAGCAGTACTTC.

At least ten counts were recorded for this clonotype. CDR3 in DNA: TGTGCCAGCATCCCGAGAGGAGGGCTAGGGGAGACCCAGTACTTC. Translation: CASIPRGGLGETQYF. The genes are TRBV7-9 and TRBJ2-5; D possibly corresponds to TRBD2 (6 bases). Germline CDR1 is SEHNR and CDR2 is FQNEAQ (reference sequence). Trimming took 7 bases from V and 5 from J, leaving 20 bases between them. The length of the CDR3 is 15 residues.

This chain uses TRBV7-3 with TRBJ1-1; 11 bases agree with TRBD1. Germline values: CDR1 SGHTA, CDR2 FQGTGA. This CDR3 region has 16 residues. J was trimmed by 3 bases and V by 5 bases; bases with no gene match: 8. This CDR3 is CASSPGQGAGYTEAFF. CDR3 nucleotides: TGTGCCAGCAGCCCCGGACAGGGGGCTGGGTACACTGAAGCTTTCTTT.

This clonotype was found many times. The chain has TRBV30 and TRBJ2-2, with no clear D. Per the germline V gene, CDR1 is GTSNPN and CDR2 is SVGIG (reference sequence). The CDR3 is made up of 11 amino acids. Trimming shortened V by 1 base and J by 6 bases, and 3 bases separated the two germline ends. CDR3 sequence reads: CAWSDAGELFF. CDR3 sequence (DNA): TGTGCCTGGAGTGACGCCGGGGAGCTGTTTTTT.

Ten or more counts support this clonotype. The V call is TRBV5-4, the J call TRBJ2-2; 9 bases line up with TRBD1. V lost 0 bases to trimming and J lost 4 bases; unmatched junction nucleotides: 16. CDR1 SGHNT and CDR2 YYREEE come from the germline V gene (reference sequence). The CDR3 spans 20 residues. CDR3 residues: CASSLESPGTGMGITGELFF. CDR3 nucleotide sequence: TGTGCCAGCAGCTTGGAAAGCCCGGGGACAGGGATGGGGATCACCGGGGAGCTGTTTTTT.

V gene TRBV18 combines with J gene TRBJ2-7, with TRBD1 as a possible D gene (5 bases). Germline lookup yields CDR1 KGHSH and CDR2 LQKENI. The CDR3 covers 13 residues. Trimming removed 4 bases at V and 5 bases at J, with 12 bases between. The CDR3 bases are TGTGCCAGCTCACGGGGCGCGAGAAACGAGCAGTACTTC. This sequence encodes CASSRGARNEQYF.

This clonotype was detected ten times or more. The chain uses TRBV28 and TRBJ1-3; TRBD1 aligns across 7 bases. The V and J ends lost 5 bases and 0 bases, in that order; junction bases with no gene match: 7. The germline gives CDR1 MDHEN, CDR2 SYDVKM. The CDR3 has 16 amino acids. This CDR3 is CASSASTGNSGNTIYF. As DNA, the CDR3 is TGTGCCAGCAGTGCGTCGACAGGGAACTCTGGAAACACCATATATTTT.

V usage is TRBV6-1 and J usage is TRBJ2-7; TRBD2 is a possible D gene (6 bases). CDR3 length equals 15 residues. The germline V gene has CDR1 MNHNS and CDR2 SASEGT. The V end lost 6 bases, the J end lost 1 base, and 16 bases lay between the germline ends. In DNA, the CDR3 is TGTGCCAGCAGGGGGGGTCCGACCGTATCCTACGAGCAGTACTTC. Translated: CASRGGPTVSYEQYF.

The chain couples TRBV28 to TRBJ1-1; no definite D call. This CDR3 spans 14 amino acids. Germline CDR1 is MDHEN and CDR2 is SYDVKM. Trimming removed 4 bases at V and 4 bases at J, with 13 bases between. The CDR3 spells CASSSQPLGTEAFF. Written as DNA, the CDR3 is TGTGCCAGCAGTTCTCAGCCGTTAGGCACTGAAGCTTTCTTT.

DNA of the CDR3: TGTGCCAGCAGCCCGATGGATTCACCCCTCCACTTT. Residues: CASSPMDSPLHF. V gene TRBV5-5 combines with J gene TRBJ1-6; D not certain. Trimming stripped 4 bases from V and 8 bases from J, with 7 bases between. Looked up from germline, CDR1 is SGHKS and CDR2 is YYEKEE (reference sequence). The CDR3 is 12 amino acids. The entire variable domain, with the rest obtained from reference TRBV5-5 and TRBJ1-6, is as follows: DAGVTQSPTHLIKTRGQQVTLRCSPISGHKSVSWYQQVLGQGPQFIFQYYEKEERGRGNFPDRFSARQFPNYSSELNVNALLLGDSALYLCASSPMDSPLHFGNGTRLTVT.

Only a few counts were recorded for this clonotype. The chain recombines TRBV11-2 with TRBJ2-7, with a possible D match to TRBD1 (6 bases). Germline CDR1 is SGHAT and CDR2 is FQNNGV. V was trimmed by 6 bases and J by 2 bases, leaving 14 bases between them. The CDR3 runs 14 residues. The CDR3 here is CASRRDTSPYEQYF. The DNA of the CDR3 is TGTGCCAGCAGACGGGACACCTCACCCTACGAGCAGTACTTC.

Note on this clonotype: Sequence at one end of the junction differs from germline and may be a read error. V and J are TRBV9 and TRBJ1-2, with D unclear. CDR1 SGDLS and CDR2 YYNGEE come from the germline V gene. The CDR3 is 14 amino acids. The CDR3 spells CASSKEQTLSGYIF. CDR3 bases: TGTGCCAGCAGCAAAGAACAGACTCTCTCTGGCTACATCTTC.

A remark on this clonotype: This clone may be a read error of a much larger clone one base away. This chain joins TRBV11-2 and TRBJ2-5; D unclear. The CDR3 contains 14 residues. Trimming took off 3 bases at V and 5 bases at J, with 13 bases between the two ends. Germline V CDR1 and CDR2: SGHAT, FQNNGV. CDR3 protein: CASSFHSSMETQYF. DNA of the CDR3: TGTGCCAGCAGCTTTCACAGCTCAATGGAGACCCAGTACTTC.

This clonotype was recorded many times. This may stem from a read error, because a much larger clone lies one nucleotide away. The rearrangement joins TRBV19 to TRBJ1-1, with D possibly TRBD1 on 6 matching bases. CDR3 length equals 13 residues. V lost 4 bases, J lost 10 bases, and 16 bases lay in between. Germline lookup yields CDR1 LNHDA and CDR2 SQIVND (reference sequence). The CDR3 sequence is CASSTGQTSGAFF. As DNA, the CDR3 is TGTGCCAGTAGTACCGGACAGACCTCTGGAGCTTTCTTT.

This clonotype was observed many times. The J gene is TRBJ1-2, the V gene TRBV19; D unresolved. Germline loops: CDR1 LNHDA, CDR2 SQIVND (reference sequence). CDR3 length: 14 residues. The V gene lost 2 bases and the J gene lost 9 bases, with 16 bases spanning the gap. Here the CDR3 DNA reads TGTGCCAGTAGTATAACCCCAGGCGGGTTGAGCTACACCTTC. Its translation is CASSITPGGLSYTF. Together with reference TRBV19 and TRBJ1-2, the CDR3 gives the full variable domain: DGGITQSPKYLFRKEGQNVTLSCEQNLNHDAMYWYRQDPGQGLRLIYYSQIVNDFQKGDIAEGYSVSREKKESFPLTVTSAQKNPTAFYLCASSITPGGLSYTFGSGTRLTVV.

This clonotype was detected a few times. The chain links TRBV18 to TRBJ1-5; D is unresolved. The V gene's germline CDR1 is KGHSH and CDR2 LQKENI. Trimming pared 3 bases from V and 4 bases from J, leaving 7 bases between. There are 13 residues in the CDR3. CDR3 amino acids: CASSPAENQPQHF. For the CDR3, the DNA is TGTGCCAGCTCACCGGCCGAGAATCAGCCCCAGCATTTT. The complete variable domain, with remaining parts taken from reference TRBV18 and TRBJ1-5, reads NAGVMQNPRHLVRRRGQEARLRCSPMKGHSHVYWYRQLPEEGLKFMVYLQKENIIDESGMPKERFSAEFPKEGPSILRIQQVVRGDSAAYFCASSPAENQPQHFGDGTRLSIL.

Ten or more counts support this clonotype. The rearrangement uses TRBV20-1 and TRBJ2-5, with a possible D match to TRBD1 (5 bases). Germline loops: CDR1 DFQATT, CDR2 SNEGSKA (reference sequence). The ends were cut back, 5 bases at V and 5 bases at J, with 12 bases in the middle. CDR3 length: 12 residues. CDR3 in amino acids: CSALGVTETQYF. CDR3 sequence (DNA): TGCAGTGCTCTAGGGGTGACGGAGACCCAGTACTTC.

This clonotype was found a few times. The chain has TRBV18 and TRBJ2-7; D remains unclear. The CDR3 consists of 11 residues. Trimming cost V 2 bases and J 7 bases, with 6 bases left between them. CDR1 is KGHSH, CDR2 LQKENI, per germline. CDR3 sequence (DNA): TGTGCCAGCTCACCAGAGAGAGAGCAGTACTTC. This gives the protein CASSPEREQYF.

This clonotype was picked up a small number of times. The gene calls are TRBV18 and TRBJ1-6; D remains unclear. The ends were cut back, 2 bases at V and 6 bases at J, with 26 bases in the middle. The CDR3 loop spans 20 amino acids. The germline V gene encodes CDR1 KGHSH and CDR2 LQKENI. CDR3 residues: CASSPRIFGDAQGGNSPLHF. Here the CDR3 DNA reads TGTGCCAGCTCACCAAGGATATTCGGAGACGCCCAAGGCGGTAATTCACCCCTCCACTTT.